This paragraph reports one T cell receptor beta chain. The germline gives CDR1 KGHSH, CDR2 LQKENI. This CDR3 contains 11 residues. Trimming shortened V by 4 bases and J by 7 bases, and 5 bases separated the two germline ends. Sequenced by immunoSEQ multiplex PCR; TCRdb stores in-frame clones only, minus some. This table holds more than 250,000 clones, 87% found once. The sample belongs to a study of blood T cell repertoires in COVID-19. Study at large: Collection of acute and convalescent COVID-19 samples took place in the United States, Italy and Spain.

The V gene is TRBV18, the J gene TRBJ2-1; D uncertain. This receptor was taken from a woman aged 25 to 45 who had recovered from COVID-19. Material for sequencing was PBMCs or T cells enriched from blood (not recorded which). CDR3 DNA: TGTGCCAGCTCACTTTCGAATGAGCAGTTCTTC. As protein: CASSLSNEQFF.